This passage covers 4 T cell receptor beta chains from one sample sequenced in a study of blood T cell repertoires in COVID-19. Some clones are missing from TCRdb's copy, which holds only in-frame ones; the method was immunoSEQ multiplex PCR. The table has about 400,000 clones, roughly nine tenths seen once. What was sequenced was PBMCs or T cells enriched from blood (not recorded which). The receptors here all came from a woman under 40 who had recovered from COVID-19.

This clone was seen a few times. This chain joins TRBV7-9 and TRBJ1-2; the match to TRBD1 covers 8 bases. Germline values: CDR1 SEHNR, CDR2 FQNEAQ (reference sequence). V lost 5 bases to trimming and J lost 12 bases; unmatched junction nucleotides: 2. This CDR3 is 10 amino acids long. The CDR3 DNA reads TGTGCCAGCAGCGGGACAGGTCACACCTTC. As protein: CASSGTGHTF. Full variable domain (remainder filled in from reference TRBV7-9 and TRBJ1-2): DTGVSQNPRHKITKRGQNVTFRCDPISEHNRLYWYRQTLGQGPEFLTYFQNEAQLEKSRLLSDRFSAERPKGSFSTLEIQRTEQGDSAMYLCASSGTGHTFGSGTRLTVV.

The chain is built from TRBV10-3 and TRBJ2-7, with D maybe TRBD2 (7 bases). The length of the CDR3 is 17 residues. Between the trimmed V and J ends, which lost 9 bases and 3 bases, there was a span of 27 bases. Germline assignment: CDR1 ENHRY and CDR2 SYGVKD. The DNA for the CDR3 is TGTGCCATGGGTGGGGGGGGCGTACCTCAGGCCTACTACGAGCAGTACTTC. Amino acids: CAMGGGGVPQAYYEQYF.

The chain employs TRBV5-1 and TRBJ2-7, with 11 nucleotides matching TRBD2. The germline gives CDR1 SGHRS, CDR2 YFSETQ. V dropped 0 bases and J dropped 3; count of bases not matched to a gene: 17. The CDR3 loop spans 20 amino acids. The CDR3 is CASSLDPEGTSGSWSYEQYF. CDR3 coding DNA: TGCGCCAGCAGCTTGGACCCAGAAGGGACTAGCGGATCCTGGAGCTACGAGCAGTACTTC.

The chain is built from TRBV12-5 and TRBJ1-5; D not resolved. V shed 0 bases and J shed 6 bases, with 6 bases lying between them. Germline V gene lookup returns CDR1 LGHNT and CDR2 FRNRAP. The CDR3 covers 13 residues. This chain's CDR3 is CASGLVLGQPQHF. CDR3 DNA sequence: TGTGCTAGTGGTTTGGTACTTGGTCAGCCCCAGCATTTT. The variable domain in full, with the rest retrieved from reference TRBV12-5 and TRBJ1-5, is DARVTQTPRHKVTEMGQEVTMRCQPILGHNTVFWYRQTMMQGLELLAYFRNRAPLDDSGMPKDRFSAEMPDATLATLKIQPSEPRDSAVYFCASGLVLGQPQHFGDGTRLSIL.